A selection of T cell receptor beta chains follows, all from one sample in a study of blood T cells in healthy people across ages. Each CDR3 protein is one row after TCRdb ran MiXCR on the 5' RACE reads. The sample lists hundreds of thousands of distinct CDR3 sequences, over 20% seen once, with roughly 3.6% in the top ten. The sample taken for sequencing was blood. The receptors derive from a man in his 70s in good health. The CDR3 runs from the conserved cysteine through the conserved F or W. D genes are given only for firm matches. Part of the rows lack a size; the others show once, few, many or a class for expanded clones.

D gene	V gene	J gene	clone size	CDR3 DNA	CDR3 protein
NA	TRBV2	TRBJ2-5	NA	TGTGCCAGCAGTGGGTACGGGGGACCTACTGAGCAGTACTTC	CASSGYGGPTEQYF
NA	TRBV25-1	TRBJ1-6	NA	TGTGCCGGCAGTGCCCAGGGGTACACCGATAATTCACCCCTCCACTTT	CAGSAQGYTDNSPLHF
TRBD1	TRBV7-9	TRBJ1-1	NA	TGTGCCAGCAATAGAGGGACAGGGGAAGGCACTGAAGCTTTCTTT	CASNRGTGEGTEAFF
NA	TRBV7-9	TRBJ2-7	few	TGTGCCAGCAGCGAGGGGAGGGGGCTGGTGTACGAGCAGTACTTC	CASSEGRGLVYEQYF
NA	TRBV9	TRBJ2-5	many	TGTGCCAGCAGCGACTACCAAGAGACCCAGTACTTC	CASSDYQETQYF
TRBD1	TRBV6-2/TRBV6-3	TRBJ1-5	NA	TGTGCCAGCAGTCAATCAATACCGGACAGGGCACAGCATTTT	CASSQSIPDRAQHF
NA	TRBV3-1	TRBJ1-5	NA	TGTGCCAGCAGCCAAGGGGGAAACAATCAGCCCCAGCATTTT	CASSQGGNNQPQHF
TRBD2	TRBV6-1	TRBJ2-7	NA	TGTGCCAGCAGTGGAGAGACTAGCGGGCGACGAGAGCAGTACTTC	CASSGETSGRREQYF
TRBD2	TRBV11-2	TRBJ2-3	many	TGTGCCAGCAGCTCCCGGACTAGCGGGACCACAGATACGCAGTATTTT	CASSSRTSGTTDTQYF
TRBD1	TRBV12-3/TRBV12-4	TRBJ2-5	NA	TGTGCCAGCAGTCGGGGGGACAGGGTTGAGACCCAGTACTTC	CASSRGDRVETQYF
TRBD2	TRBV28	TRBJ2-1	NA	TGTGCCAGCAGCTTCCCGGGGGGTTATGAGCAGTTCTTC	CASSFPGGYEQFF
NA	TRBV20-1	TRBJ2-1	NA	TGCAGTGGGGGGACGTTTTCCTACAATGAGCAGTTCTTC	CSGGTFSYNEQFF
NA	TRBV28	TRBJ2-1	NA	TGTGCCAGCAGTTTGTCCCCCTTGGGGAATGAGCAGTCCTTC	CASSLSPLGNEQSF
TRBD2	TRBV27	TRBJ2-3	NA	TGTGCCAGCAGTCCTGTAGCGGGAGGATGGGCAGATACGCAGTATTTT	CASSPVAGGWADTQYF
TRBD2	TRBV5-1	TRBJ2-3	NA	TGCGCCAGCAGCTTGACTAGCGGGAGCCTAGATACGCAGTATTTT	CASSLTSGSLDTQYF
NA	TRBV20-1	TRBJ2-7	many	TGCAGTGCGCCGGGACAAAGCTCCTACGAGCAGTACTTC	CSAPGQSSYEQYF
NA	TRBV4-1	TRBJ2-3	NA	TGCGCCAGCAGCACGAGCGACTTGGGCACCACGAATACGCAGTATTTT	CASSTSDLGTTNTQYF
TRBD2	TRBV7-2	TRBJ2-5	many	TGTGCCAGCAGCCCGAGGACTAGCGGGACCCAGTACTTC	CASSPRTSGTQYF
NA	TRBV25-1	TRBJ1-3	few	TGTGCCAGCAGTTACAAAACGGCTGGGGCGCCTGGAAACACCATATATTTT	CASSYKTAGAPGNTIYF
NA	TRBV5-1	TRBJ1-6	NA	TGCGCCAGCAGCTTGGCCGTGGGGGATTCACCCCTCCACTTT	CASSLAVGDSPLHF
NA	TRBV7-6	TRBJ1-3	few	TGTGCCAGCAGCTTAGTAGGGGAGGCTGGAAACACCATATATTTT	CASSLVGEAGNTIYF
NA	TRBV12-3/TRBV12-4	TRBJ2-3	NA	TGTGCCAGCAGTTTCCTCGGGACATTAGGAGATACGCAGTATTTT	CASSFLGTLGDTQYF
NA	TRBV3-1	TRBJ2-1	few	TGTGCCAGCAGCCGTCTAGGCAACTCCTACAATGAGCAGTTCTTC	CASSRLGNSYNEQFF
TRBD2	TRBV6-5	TRBJ2-7	NA	TGTGCCAGCAGCCTAGCGGGAGTCCCCCACGAGCAGTACTTC	CASSLAGVPHEQYF
TRBD1	TRBV13	TRBJ2-2	few	TGTGCCAGCAGACCTACAAAGACAGGGGGGGCCGGGGAGCTGTTTTTT	CASRPTKTGGAGELFF
TRBD1	TRBV5-1	TRBJ2-7	few	TGCGCCAGCAGCGTATCCGGGACAGGGTCCAACGAGCAGTACTTC	CASSVSGTGSNEQYF
NA	TRBV27	TRBJ2-5	NA	TGTGCCAGCAGTTCAGACAAGCAGGTCCTATCCCGGGAGACCCAGTACTTC	CASSSDKQVLSRETQYF
NA	TRBV6-5	TRBJ1-1	many	TGTGCCAGCAGTTACGGGAGGGGAACTGAAGCTTTCTTT	CASSYGRGTEAFF
NA	TRBV6-5	TRBJ2-5	NA	TGTGCCAGCAGGCGACAGGGGAGGGTTGAAGAGACCCAGTACTTC	CASRRQGRVEETQYF
NA	TRBV20-1	TRBJ1-6	NA	TGCAGTGCCCTACAGGAGATTGGGTATAATTCACCCCTCCACTTT	CSALQEIGYNSPLHF
NA	TRBV6-2/TRBV6-3	TRBJ1-1	many	TGTGCCAGCAGTTGGGACGGTAACACTGAAGCTTTCTTT	CASSWDGNTEAFF
TRBD1	TRBV10-1	TRBJ2-1	NA	TGCGCCGGCAGTGAAGCCGGGACAGGGGGTTTCAATGAGCAGTTCTTC	CAGSEAGTGGFNEQFF
TRBD1	TRBV12-3/TRBV12-4	TRBJ1-6	few	TGTGCCAGCAGTTTGGGACAGATTTCACCCCTCCACTTT	CASSLGQISPLHF
NA	TRBV6-1	TRBJ2-7	few	TGTGCCAGCGCTAAATGGCGGTCAGGGAGCTCCTACGAGCAGTACTTC	CASAKWRSGSSYEQYF
NA	TRBV7-2	TRBJ2-3	few	TGTGCCAGCAGTCGGTTTGACAGCAGCACAGATACGCAGTATTTT	CASSRFDSSTDTQYF